The rows below give T cell receptor beta chains drawn from one sample of a study of PD-L1 blockade in urothelial cancer. The data were produced by immunoSEQ multiplex PCR, yet TCRdb's version contains in-frame clones alone and is incomplete. The sample carries 100,000 or so clones, 91% recorded once. The source material was PBMCs, sampled around atezolizumab (anti-PD-L1) treatment. The source of these receptors is a woman older than 75 with urothelial cancer. CDR3s include the opening cysteine and the closing phenylalanine or tryptophan. The D gene is left open where the match is weak. Clone size is not always given. Where it is, it says once, few, many or a class for expanded clones.

clone_size: -
v_call: TRBV27
d_call: TRBD1
j_call: TRBJ2-5
cdr3_nt: TGTGCCAGCAGTCCGGGACAGAGTGAGGGGGAGACCCAGTACTTC
cdr3_aa: CASSPGQSEGETQYF

clone_size: -
v_call: TRBV19
d_call: TRBD1
j_call: TRBJ1-1
cdr3_nt: TGTGCCAGTAGCCCGAACAGGGGGCTTATGAACACTGAAGCTTTCTTT
cdr3_aa: CASSPNRGLMNTEAFF

clone_size: -
v_call: TRBV18
d_call: -
j_call: TRBJ2-2
cdr3_nt: TGTGCCAGCTCACTTGGGGCAGGGCAAACCGGGGAGCTGTTTTTT
cdr3_aa: CASSLGAGQTGELFF

clone_size: -
v_call: TRBV5-4
d_call: TRBD2
j_call: TRBJ2-5
cdr3_nt: TGTGCCAGCAGCTCGGGGGGGATAGGGGAGACCCAGTACTTC
cdr3_aa: CASSSGGIGETQYF

clone_size: -
v_call: TRBV27
d_call: -
j_call: TRBJ2-7
cdr3_nt: TGTGCCAGCAGTCTTTTCGGGAAGCAGGTAAAATCCTACGAGCAGTACTTC
cdr3_aa: CASSLFGKQVKSYEQYF

clone_size: -
v_call: TRBV2
d_call: TRBD1
j_call: TRBJ2-7
cdr3_nt: TGTGCCAGCAGGACAGGGGGCGGCGAGCAGTACTTC
cdr3_aa: CASRTGGGEQYF

clone_size: -
v_call: TRBV15
d_call: TRBD2
j_call: TRBJ2-7
cdr3_nt: TGTGCCACCAGCAGAGAAGTAACTAGCGGGATCAACTCCTACGAGCAGTACTTC
cdr3_aa: CATSREVTSGINSYEQYF

clone_size: once
v_call: TRBV5-1
d_call: -
j_call: TRBJ1-1
cdr3_nt: TGCGCCAGCAGCTTGGTCTTGGGGGGGTTTACCACTGAAGCTTTCTTT
cdr3_aa: CASSLVLGGFTTEAFF

clone_size: -
v_call: TRBV5-1
d_call: TRBD2
j_call: TRBJ2-1
cdr3_nt: TGCGCCAGCACCCCACTAGCGGGAGCGAGTAATGAGCAGTTCTTC
cdr3_aa: CASTPLAGASNEQFF

clone_size: -
v_call: TRBV12-5
d_call: TRBD1
j_call: TRBJ2-2
cdr3_nt: TGTGCTAGTGGCTCCGGGACAGGGGGAAAAAAAGACACCGGGGAGCTGTTTTTT
cdr3_aa: CASGSGTGGKKDTGELFF

clone_size: -
v_call: TRBV10-1
d_call: TRBD1
j_call: TRBJ1-5
cdr3_nt: TGCGCCAGCAACACCGACAGGGGGAGAAATCAGCCCCAGCATTTT
cdr3_aa: CASNTDRGRNQPQHF

clone_size: -
v_call: TRBV5-5
d_call: TRBD1
j_call: TRBJ1-5
cdr3_nt: TGTGCCAGCAGCGGACAGGGGGTCGGGCAGCCCCAGCATTTT
cdr3_aa: CASSGQGVGQPQHF

clone_size: -
v_call: TRBV14
d_call: TRBD2
j_call: TRBJ2-2
cdr3_nt: TGTGCCAGCACGGGAGGACTAGCGGGAGTCGGAGGGGAGCTGTTTTTT
cdr3_aa: CASTGGLAGVGGELFF

clone_size: -
v_call: TRBV5-1
d_call: -
j_call: TRBJ2-1
cdr3_nt: TGCGCCAGCAGCCGGAGCGAGCGCTCCTACAATGAGCAGTTCTTC
cdr3_aa: CASSRSERSYNEQFF

clone_size: -
v_call: TRBV11-2
d_call: -
j_call: TRBJ1-5
cdr3_nt: TGTGCCAGCAGCCCCATGACTCTTCAGCCCCAGCATTTT
cdr3_aa: CASSPMTLQPQHF

clone_size: -
v_call: TRBV30
d_call: TRBD2
j_call: TRBJ2-7
cdr3_nt: TGTGCCTGGACTAGCGGGAGCTCGGACGAGCAGTACTTC
cdr3_aa: CAWTSGSSDEQYF

clone_size: -
v_call: TRBV7-7
d_call: TRBD2
j_call: TRBJ2-1
cdr3_nt: TGTGCCAGCAGCTTAGGGTTGGGACTAGGGGACAATGAGCAGTTCTTC
cdr3_aa: CASSLGLGLGDNEQFF

clone_size: -
v_call: TRBV5-1
d_call: -
j_call: TRBJ2-6
cdr3_nt: TGCGCCAGCAACGAGTTCTCTGGGGCCAACGTCCTGACTTTC
cdr3_aa: CASNEFSGANVLTF

clone_size: -
v_call: TRBV9
d_call: -
j_call: TRBJ1-3
cdr3_nt: TGTGCCAGCAGCGTAATGGGGCAATCCGGAAACACCATATATTTT
cdr3_aa: CASSVMGQSGNTIYF

clone_size: -
v_call: TRBV10-1
d_call: TRBD2
j_call: TRBJ2-2
cdr3_nt: TGCGCCAGCAGTGCTCCGGGACTAGCGGGAGGCACCGGGGAGCTGTTTTTT
cdr3_aa: CASSAPGLAGGTGELFF

clone_size: -
v_call: TRBV6-5
d_call: TRBD2
j_call: TRBJ2-5
cdr3_nt: TGTGCCAGCAGTCTAGCGGGTGTACAAGAGACCCAGTACTTC
cdr3_aa: CASSLAGVQETQYF

clone_size: few
v_call: TRBV9
d_call: TRBD1
j_call: TRBJ1-1
cdr3_nt: TGTGCCAGCAGCGTAGGGGCGGAGGGGGCGATGAACACTGAAGCTTTCTTT
cdr3_aa: CASSVGAEGAMNTEAFF

clone_size: -
v_call: TRBV5-6
d_call: -
j_call: TRBJ1-5
cdr3_nt: TGTGCCAGCAGCTTGGCAGGAAATCAGCCCCAGCATTTT
cdr3_aa: CASSLAGNQPQHF

clone_size: -
v_call: TRBV6-5
d_call: TRBD1
j_call: TRBJ1-1
cdr3_nt: TGTGCCAGCAGTGGCCGGGACAGATACACTGAAGCTTTCTTT
cdr3_aa: CASSGRDRYTEAFF

clone_size: -
v_call: TRBV5-1
d_call: -
j_call: TRBJ2-7
cdr3_nt: TGCGCCAGCAGCTTAGAGCCTACCTCGGGGGAGCAGTACTTC
cdr3_aa: CASSLEPTSGEQYF

clone_size: -
v_call: TRBV6-5
d_call: -
j_call: TRBJ1-2
cdr3_nt: TGTGCCAGCAGCCCCTCGGGGGGAGGGTATGGCTACACCTTC
cdr3_aa: CASSPSGGGYGYTF

clone_size: -
v_call: TRBV5-6
d_call: TRBD2
j_call: TRBJ2-5
cdr3_nt: TGTGCCAGCAGCTTGAGATTACTAGCGGGATCCTTGGGGGAGACCCAGTACTTC
cdr3_aa: CASSLRLLAGSLGETQYF

clone_size: -
v_call: TRBV25-1
d_call: -
j_call: TRBJ1-3
cdr3_nt: TGTGCCAGCAGTATCGGAGGGGCAGGCTCTGGAAACACCATATATTTT
cdr3_aa: CASSIGGAGSGNTIYF

clone_size: -
v_call: TRBV28
d_call: TRBD1
j_call: TRBJ2-7
cdr3_nt: TGTGCCAGCAGTTCCCCACAGGGGGCCAAGAGCTCCTACGAGCAGTACTTC
cdr3_aa: CASSSPQGAKSSYEQYF

clone_size: few
v_call: TRBV6-5
d_call: TRBD1
j_call: TRBJ2-7
cdr3_nt: TGTGCCAGCACCCCGGGACAGGGGCCCTACGAGCAGTACTTC
cdr3_aa: CASTPGQGPYEQYF

clone_size: -
v_call: TRBV6-6
d_call: -
j_call: TRBJ1-2
cdr3_nt: TGTGCCAGCAGCCAACGCCAGTTTGATGGCTACACCTTC
cdr3_aa: CASSQRQFDGYTF

clone_size: -
v_call: TRBV6-1
d_call: -
j_call: TRBJ2-7
cdr3_nt: TGTGCCAGCACCCTGGACAGACTCTACGAGCAGTACTTC
cdr3_aa: CASTLDRLYEQYF

clone_size: once
v_call: TRBV6-5
d_call: -
j_call: TRBJ1-1
cdr3_nt: TGTGCCAGCAGGGCTTCGACTGAAGCTTTCTTT
cdr3_aa: CASRASTEAFF

clone_size: -
v_call: TRBV28
d_call: TRBD1
j_call: TRBJ2-5
cdr3_nt: TGTGCCAGCAGTCCGACGGGACAGTACCAAGAGACCCAGTACTTC
cdr3_aa: CASSPTGQYQETQYF

clone_size: -
v_call: TRBV9
d_call: TRBD1
j_call: TRBJ1-5
cdr3_nt: TGTGCCAGCAGCTTACAGGGGGCGGGTCAGCCCCAGCATTTT
cdr3_aa: CASSLQGAGQPQHF

clone_size: -
v_call: TRBV7-6
d_call: -
j_call: TRBJ2-3
cdr3_nt: TGTGCCAGCAGCGACCACTACGGCGGACGGGACACAGATACGCAGTATTTT
cdr3_aa: CASSDHYGGRDTDTQYF

clone_size: -
v_call: TRBV25-1
d_call: TRBD1
j_call: TRBJ2-7
cdr3_nt: TGTGCCAGCAGTCGAGGGACAGGCGTCTACGAGCAGTACTTC
cdr3_aa: CASSRGTGVYEQYF

clone_size: -
v_call: TRBV9
d_call: -
j_call: TRBJ1-2
cdr3_nt: TGTGCCAGCAGCGTAGATTCCTCTTGGACTTATGGCTACACCTTC
cdr3_aa: CASSVDSSWTYGYTF

clone_size: -
v_call: TRBV6-1
d_call: -
j_call: TRBJ1-3
cdr3_nt: TGTGCCAGCAGTGAAGTCCACTCTGGAAACACCATATATTTT
cdr3_aa: CASSEVHSGNTIYF

clone_size: once
v_call: TRBV9
d_call: -
j_call: TRBJ1-3
cdr3_nt: TGTGCCAGCAGCGTAGCGGGGAGCAACTCTGGAAACACCATATATTTT
cdr3_aa: CASSVAGSNSGNTIYF

clone_size: -
v_call: TRBV5-4
d_call: TRBD2
j_call: TRBJ2-1
cdr3_nt: TGTGCCAGCAGCTCCGGGACTAGCGGGAGTGGTAATGAGCAGTTCTTC
cdr3_aa: CASSSGTSGSGNEQFF

clone_size: -
v_call: TRBV7-6
d_call: TRBD2
j_call: TRBJ2-3
cdr3_nt: TGTGCCAGCAGCCGTACTAGCGGGAGGGACACAGATACGCAGTATTTT
cdr3_aa: CASSRTSGRDTDTQYF

clone_size: -
v_call: TRBV27
d_call: TRBD2
j_call: TRBJ2-1
cdr3_nt: TGTGCCAGCAGTCCTCTGGCTAGCGGGAGGCATGAGCAGTTCTTC
cdr3_aa: CASSPLASGRHEQFF

clone_size: -
v_call: TRBV5-6
d_call: TRBD1
j_call: TRBJ1-1
cdr3_nt: TGTGCCAGCAGCCTCGGGACAGCGAACACTGAAGCTTTCTTT
cdr3_aa: CASSLGTANTEAFF

clone_size: -
v_call: TRBV19
d_call: -
j_call: TRBJ2-7
cdr3_nt: TGTGCCAGTAGCCACCGGGACTCAGTAACCTACGAGCAGTACTTC
cdr3_aa: CASSHRDSVTYEQYF

clone_size: once
v_call: TRBV28
d_call: -
j_call: TRBJ1-2
cdr3_nt: TGTGCCAGCAGTTTTACACTAACAGGGAACTATGGCTACACCTTC
cdr3_aa: CASSFTLTGNYGYTF

clone_size: few
v_call: TRBV28
d_call: -
j_call: TRBJ1-2
cdr3_nt: TGTGCCAGCAGTATACTAGGACTCTATGGCTACACCTTC
cdr3_aa: CASSILGLYGYTF

clone_size: once
v_call: TRBV5-1
d_call: -
j_call: TRBJ2-2
cdr3_nt: TGCGCCAGCAGCTCGCCTATGGGGCAGGGCACCGGGGAGCTGTTTTTT
cdr3_aa: CASSSPMGQGTGELFF

clone_size: -
v_call: TRBV28
d_call: -
j_call: TRBJ1-2
cdr3_nt: TGTGCCAGCAGTCCTCCTCGGACAGAAAACTATGGCTACACCTTC
cdr3_aa: CASSPPRTENYGYTF

clone_size: -
v_call: TRBV5-1
d_call: TRBD2
j_call: TRBJ2-3
cdr3_nt: TGCGCCAGCAGCTTTAGCGGGGCAAGCACAGATACGCAGTATTTT
cdr3_aa: CASSFSGASTDTQYF

clone_size: -
v_call: TRBV6-1
d_call: TRBD1
j_call: TRBJ2-7
cdr3_nt: TGTGCCAGCAGGAAACCGGGACAGGGCTCCTACGAGCAGTACTTC
cdr3_aa: CASRKPGQGSYEQYF

clone_size: -
v_call: TRBV7-3
d_call: TRBD1
j_call: TRBJ2-1
cdr3_nt: TGTGCCAGCAGCTTCGCAGGGGGAAATGAGCAGTTCTTC
cdr3_aa: CASSFAGGNEQFF

clone_size: -
v_call: TRBV19
d_call: TRBD1
j_call: TRBJ1-5
cdr3_nt: TGTGCCAGCGGCACAGGGGGCCCTCCTCATCAGCCCCAGCATTTT
cdr3_aa: CASGTGGPPHQPQHF

clone_size: -
v_call: TRBV7-6
d_call: TRBD1
j_call: TRBJ2-7
cdr3_nt: TGTGCCAGCAGCTTAGCGAGACAGGGCTGGGGGTACGAGCAGTACTTC
cdr3_aa: CASSLARQGWGYEQYF